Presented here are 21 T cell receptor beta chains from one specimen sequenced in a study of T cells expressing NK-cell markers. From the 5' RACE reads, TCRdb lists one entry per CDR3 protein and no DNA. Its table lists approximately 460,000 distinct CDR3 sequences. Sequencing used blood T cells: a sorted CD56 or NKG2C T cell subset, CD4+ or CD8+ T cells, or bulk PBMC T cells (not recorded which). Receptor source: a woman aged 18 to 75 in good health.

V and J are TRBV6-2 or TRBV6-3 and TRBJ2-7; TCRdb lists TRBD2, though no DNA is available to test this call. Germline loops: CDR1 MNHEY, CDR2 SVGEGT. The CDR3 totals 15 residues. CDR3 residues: CASSTRTSGGYEQYF.

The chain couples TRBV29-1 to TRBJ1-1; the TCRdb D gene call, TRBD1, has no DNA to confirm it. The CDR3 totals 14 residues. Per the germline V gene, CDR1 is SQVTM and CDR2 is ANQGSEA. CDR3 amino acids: CSVDEVTGVTEAFF.

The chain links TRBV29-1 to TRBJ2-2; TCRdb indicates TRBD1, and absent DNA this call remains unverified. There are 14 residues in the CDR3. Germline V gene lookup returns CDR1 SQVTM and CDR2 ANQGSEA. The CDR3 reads CSVEVTGATGELFF.

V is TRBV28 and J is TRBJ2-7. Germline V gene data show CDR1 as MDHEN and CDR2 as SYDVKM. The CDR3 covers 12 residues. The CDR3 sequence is CASSFVTYEQYF.

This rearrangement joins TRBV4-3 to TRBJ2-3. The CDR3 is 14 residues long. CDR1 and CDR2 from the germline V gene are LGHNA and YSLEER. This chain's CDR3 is CASSQDGGPDTQYF.

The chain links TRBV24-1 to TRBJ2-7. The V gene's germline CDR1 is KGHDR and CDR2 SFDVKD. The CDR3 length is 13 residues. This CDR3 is CATSDGTYYEQYF.

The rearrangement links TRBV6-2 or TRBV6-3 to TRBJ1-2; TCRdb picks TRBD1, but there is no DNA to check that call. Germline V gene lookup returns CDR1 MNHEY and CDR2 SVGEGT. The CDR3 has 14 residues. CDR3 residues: CASSYFGQGYGYTF.

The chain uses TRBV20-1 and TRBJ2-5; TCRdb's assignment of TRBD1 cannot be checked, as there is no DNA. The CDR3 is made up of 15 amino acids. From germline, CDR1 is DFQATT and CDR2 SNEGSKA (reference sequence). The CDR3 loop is CSASQVGRGIETQYF.

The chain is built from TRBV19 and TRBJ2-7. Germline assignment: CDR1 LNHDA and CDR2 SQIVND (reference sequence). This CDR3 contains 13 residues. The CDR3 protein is CASSQINVEEQYF.

Here the CDR3 reads CASSLSREDNGYTF. The rearrangement links TRBV7-2 to TRBJ1-2. CDR3 length equals 14 residues. Per germline, CDR1 SGHTA and CDR2 FQGNSA.

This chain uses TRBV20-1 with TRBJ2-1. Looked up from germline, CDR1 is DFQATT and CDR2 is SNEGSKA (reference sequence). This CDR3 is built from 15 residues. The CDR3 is CSAREPQGPYNEQFF.

Here the CDR3 reads CASSPSKSRNQPQHF. The chain is built from TRBV12-3 or TRBV12-4 and TRBJ1-5. The CDR3 has 15 residues.

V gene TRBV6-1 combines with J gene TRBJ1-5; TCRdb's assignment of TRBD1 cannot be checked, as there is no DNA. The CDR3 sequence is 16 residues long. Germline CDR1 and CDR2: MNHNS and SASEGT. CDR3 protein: CASSPTSGRLNQPQHF.

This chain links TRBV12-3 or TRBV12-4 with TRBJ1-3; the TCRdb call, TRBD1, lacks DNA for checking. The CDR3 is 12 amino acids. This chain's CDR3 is CANKDRSNTIYF.

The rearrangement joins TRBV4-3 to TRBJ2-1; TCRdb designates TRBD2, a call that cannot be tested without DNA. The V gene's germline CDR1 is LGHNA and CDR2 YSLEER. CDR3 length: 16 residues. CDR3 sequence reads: CASSLTGLDTYNEQFF.

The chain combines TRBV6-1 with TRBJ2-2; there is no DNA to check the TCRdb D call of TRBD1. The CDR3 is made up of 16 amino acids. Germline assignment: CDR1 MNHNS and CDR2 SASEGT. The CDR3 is CASYSRGTGGTGELFF.

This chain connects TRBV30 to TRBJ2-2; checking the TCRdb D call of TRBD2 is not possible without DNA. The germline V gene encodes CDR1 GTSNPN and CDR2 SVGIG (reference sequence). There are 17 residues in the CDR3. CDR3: CAWTRGASGRIVGELFF.

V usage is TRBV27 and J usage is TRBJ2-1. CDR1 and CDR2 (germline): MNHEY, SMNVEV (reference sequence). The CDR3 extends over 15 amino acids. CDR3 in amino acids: CASSDRRSSYNEQFF.

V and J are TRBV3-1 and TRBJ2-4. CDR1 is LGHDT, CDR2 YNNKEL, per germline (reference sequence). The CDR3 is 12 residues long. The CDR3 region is CASVSEVGIQYF.

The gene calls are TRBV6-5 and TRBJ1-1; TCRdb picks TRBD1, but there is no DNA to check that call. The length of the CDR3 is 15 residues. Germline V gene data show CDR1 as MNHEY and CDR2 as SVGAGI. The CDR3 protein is CASSYGAAMNTEAFF.

CDR3 loop: CSARGAGSEQFF. The chain recombines TRBV20-1 with TRBJ2-1; TCRdb returns TRBD1, unconfirmable since there is no DNA. Per germline, CDR1 DFQATT and CDR2 SNEGSKA (reference sequence). This CDR3 contains 12 residues.